The 2 T cell receptor beta chains in this list originate from one sample, sequenced in a study of T cell changes during pregnancy in multiple sclerosis (dated by TCRdb to between 2017 and 2020). Library preparation used the immunoSEQ multiplex PCR assay. TCRdb mirrors the immuneACCESS table, restricted to in-frame sequences. Some clones are absent from its copies; in checked studies, under half trace to an unresolved V gene, and the reason for the others is unknown. For this sample the table gives about 70,000 clones, of which 80% to 95% were detected only once. The ten top clones hold 0.29% of the sample. The sample here was CD4+ T cells from peripheral blood mononuclear cells, taken after pregnancy. Source of these receptors: a female donor with multiple sclerosis, enrolled in a pregnancy study.

The rearrangement links TRBV7-2 to TRBJ2-7, with a weak D call TRBD2 (6 bases). CDR1 and CDR2 (germline): SGHTA, FQGNSA. The CDR3 extends over 15 amino acids. Trimming shortened V by 1 base and J by 2 bases, and 12 bases separated the two germline ends. The CDR3 nucleotides are TGTGCCAGCAGCTTAGATCGAGCGGGTACCTACGAGCAGTACTTC. Its translation: CASSLDRAGTYEQYF.

The genes are TRBV27 and TRBJ2-3; 10 positions agree with TRBD2. Trimming at V came to 7 bases and at J to 2 bases, leaving 6 bases not matched to a gene. The germline V gene has CDR1 MNHEY and CDR2 SMNVEV (reference sequence). CDR3 length: 15 amino acids. CDR3 coding DNA: TGTGCCAGCACTTCTAGCGGGAGTATCACAGATACGCAGTATTTT. It is translated as CASTSSGSITDTQYF.